These 20 T cell receptor beta chains were all obtained from the same sample, sequenced in a study of regulatory T cells in long-lasting Graves disease. Time point: newly diagnosed GD, antithyroid drugs for less than 3 months. PBMC-derived RNA was used for the TCR library. Arm-PCR of CDR3 regions and iRepertoire HTBI primers were the basis on which TCR beta libraries were built. TCRdb used MiXCR to reprocess the multiplex PCR reads, holding one entry per CDR3 protein. The sample has about 560,000 distinct CDR3 sequences; around 15% are singletons. The same data also contributed to another study, on T cells in Graves' hyperthyroidism and ophthalmopathy.

The sequences come from peripheral blood mononuclear cells (PBMCs), collected at new diagnosis, from a patient treated with antithyroid drugs. These receptors came from a man between 18 and 35 years old with Graves disease.

This clonotype was observed a few times. The V call is TRBV9, the J call TRBJ2-3, with D perhaps matching TRBD2 (6 bases). CDR3 size: 15 residues. V was cut by 0 bases and J by 0 bases, with 8 bases left in between. Germline loops: CDR1 SGDLS, CDR2 YYNGEE. CDR3 DNA: TGTGCCAGCAGCGTAGCCGGGACTAGCACAGATACGCAGTATTTT. This gives the protein CASSVAGTSTDTQYF.

The table lists this clonotype with a few counts. The rearrangement joins TRBV19 to TRBJ1-1; no clear D. The germline gives CDR1 LNHDA, CDR2 SQIVND (reference sequence). This CDR3 is built from 13 residues. V lost 3 bases, J lost 0 bases, and 5 bases lay in between. The CDR3, as DNA: TGTGCCAGTAGTATTGTATTGAACACTGAAGCTTTCTTT. Translation: CASSIVLNTEAFF.

With respect to this clonotype: The CDR3 does not end in the conserved phenylalanine or tryptophan, so this is likely a read error. This rearrangement joins TRBV28 to TRBJ1-1, with 9 bases matching TRBD1. CDR3 length: 17 residues. V shed 6 bases and J 3 bases; nucleotides not matched to a gene: 14. Germline V gene lookup returns CDR1 MDHEN and CDR2 SYDVKM. DNA of the CDR3: TGTGCCAGCAGCCGCTACAACACAGGGGGCGCTTACACTGAAGCTTTCTCT. Protein sequence: CASSRYNTGGAYTEAFS.

This chain links TRBV5-4 with TRBJ2-2, with TRBD2 matching over 13 bases. Germline V lookup: CDR1 SGHNT, CDR2 YYREEE (reference sequence). The junction had 6 bases not matched to a gene; V was cut back by 6 bases and J by 7 bases. This CDR3 is 15 amino acids long. As DNA, the CDR3 is TGTGCCAGCACCCGGGGGACTAGCGGGAACGGGGAGCTGTTTTTT. Its protein is CASTRGTSGNGELFF.

This chain links TRBV20-1 with TRBJ2-1; 11 nucleotides line up with TRBD2. Unmatched junction bases numbered 19, after V lost 0 bases and J lost 15 bases. CDR1 is DFQATT and CDR2 is SNEGSKA in the germline V gene (reference sequence). The CDR3 totals 17 residues. The CDR3 here is CSARDGILGTSGSRMFF. Here the CDR3 DNA reads TGCAGTGCTAGAGATGGTATATTGGGGACTAGCGGATCCCGAATGTTCTTC.

J is TRBJ1-3 and V is TRBV4-1, with 8 bases lining up with TRBD1. The CDR3 has 18 residues. Per germline, CDR1 MGHRA and CDR2 YSYEKL. Trimming took 4 bases from V and 3 from J; bases not matched to a gene: 14. CDR3 DNA: TGCGCCAGCAGCCGCCTGACTCCCGGGACAGGATTTGGAAACACCATATATTTT. Encoded protein: CASSRLTPGTGFGNTIYF.

The J gene is TRBJ2-7, the V gene TRBV28; D is ambiguous. Germline-derived CDR1 and CDR2 are MDHEN and SYDVKM. The CDR3 is 15 residues long. V dropped 7 bases and J dropped 6 bases, with 22 bases sitting between them. This CDR3 reads CASTLSLASQGEQYF. The CDR3 DNA reads TGTGCCAGCACCTTATCTTTAGCCAGCCAAGGCGAGCAGTACTTC.

This clonotype was picked up a small number of times. The chain recombines TRBV24-1 with TRBJ2-1, with 9 bases identical to TRBD2. This CDR3 is 16 amino acids long. Unmatched junction bases numbered 10, after V lost 3 bases and J lost 8 bases. Germline lookup yields CDR1 KGHDR and CDR2 SFDVKD. The CDR3 DNA follows: TGTGCCACCAGTGATCCCAAGCGGGAGGTAAACGATGAGCAGTTCTTC. Protein: CATSDPKREVNDEQFF.

At least ten counts were recorded for this clonotype. The gene calls are TRBV3-1 and TRBJ2-7; unclear D gene. Germline V gene sequence: CDR1 LGHDT, CDR2 YNNKEL (reference sequence). CDR3 length: 14 residues. Deletions cut 0 bases from V and 2 bases from J, with 8 bases between. This chain's CDR3 is CASSQDRSAYEQYF. CDR3 in DNA: TGTGCCAGCAGCCAAGATAGGAGCGCCTACGAGCAGTACTTC.

The genes are TRBV27 and TRBJ1-2, with 7 positions matching TRBD1. V gave up 5 bases and J gave up 8 bases; unmatched junction bases: 11. The CDR3 extends over 14 amino acids. CDR1 and CDR2 (germline): MNHEY, SMNVEV (reference sequence). In DNA, the CDR3 is TGTGCCAGCAGTCCGAACCTAGACAGGGAGGGCTACACCTTC. Encoded protein: CASSPNLDREGYTF.

In this sample, this clonotype turned up a few times. This chain links TRBV28 with TRBJ2-3; 7 nucleotides match TRBD2. This CDR3 contains 15 residues. In germline, CDR1 is MDHEN, CDR2 SYDVKM. After removal of 7 bases from V and 4 bases from J, the junction contained 11 bases not matched to a gene. The CDR3 region has the DNA TGTGCCAGCATCACGCCGGAGGCGGGAGCAGATACGCAGTATTTT. Amino acids: CASITPEAGADTQYF.

This clonotype came up many times. The chain carries TRBV2 and TRBJ2-5; 7 nucleotides line up with TRBD1. CDR1 and CDR2 (germline): SNHLY, FYNNEI. The CDR3 runs 14 residues. Trimming at V came to 6 bases and at J to 5 bases, leaving 9 bases not matched to a gene. The CDR3: CASSRQGPGETQYF. CDR3 sequence (DNA): TGTGCCAGCAGCCGACAGGGCCCGGGTGAGACCCAGTACTTC.

This clonotype appeared many times. The chain uses TRBV12-3 or TRBV12-4 and TRBJ1-1, with TRBD1 as a possible D gene (6 bases). V was cut by 6 bases and J by 0 bases, with 11 bases left in between. The CDR3 contains 14 residues. The CDR3 is CASRKDSLNTEAFF. The CDR3 DNA is TGTGCCAGCAGAAAGGACAGTTTGAACACTGAAGCTTTCTTT.

This clonotype was observed at least ten times. The chain couples TRBV30 to TRBJ1-1, with D uncertain. V lost 3 bases to trimming and J lost 4 bases, with 12 bases between them. Germline values: CDR1 GTSNPN, CDR2 SVGIG (reference sequence). This CDR3 comprises 13 residues. Here the CDR3 DNA reads TGTGCCTGGAGCCGGGAGGTGGGCACTGAAGCTTTCTTT. Translating it yields CAWSREVGTEAFF.

In this sample, this clonotype turned up many times. V gene TRBV7-9 combines with J gene TRBJ2-7; D unclear. Germline V gives CDR1 SEHNR, CDR2 FQNEAQ (reference sequence). CDR3 length: 12 amino acids. Trimming shortened V by 2 bases and J by 6 bases, and 8 bases separated the two germline ends. The DNA for the CDR3 is TGTGCCAGCAGCTTAAAGGCAGTCGAGCAGTACTTC. Translated: CASSLKAVEQYF.

This clonotype has a count of ten or more. V is TRBV2 and J is TRBJ2-1; a possible D gene is TRBD2 (6 bases). Germline assignment: CDR1 SNHLY and CDR2 FYNNEI. The CDR3 has 14 residues. Trimming shortened V by 6 bases and J by 2 bases, and 11 bases separated the two germline ends. CDR3 in DNA: TGTGCCAGCAGGGAGGGCCAACCCTACAATGAGCAGTTCTTC. It specifies CASREGQPYNEQFF.

This clonotype has a count of ten or more. This chain links TRBV3-1 with TRBJ2-3; 8 positions match TRBD2. Germline loops: CDR1 LGHDT, CDR2 YNNKEL (reference sequence). This CDR3 spans 15 amino acids. After removal of 5 bases from V and 3 bases from J, the junction contained 7 bases not matched to a gene. CDR3 protein: CASSSERELTDTQYF. In nucleotides, the CDR3 is TGTGCCAGCAGCTCGGAGCGGGAGTTGACAGATACGCAGTATTTT.

In its sample, this clonotype was seen many times. The chain employs TRBV2 and TRBJ1-1; TRBD1 is a possible D gene (6 bases). V gave up 6 bases and J gave up 1 base, with 12 bases separating them. Germline CDR1 is SNHLY and CDR2 is FYNNEI. This CDR3 has 14 residues. The CDR3 region has the DNA TGTGCCAGCAGCGAACAGGGAGGGAACACTGAAGCTTTCTTT. As protein: CASSEQGGNTEAFF.

The rearrangement joins TRBV20-1 to TRBJ2-2; weak D call: TRBD2 (6 bases). Germline CDR1 and CDR2: DFQATT and SNEGSKA (reference sequence). Deletions cut 5 bases from V and 2 bases from J, with 12 bases between. The CDR3 spans 14 residues. The CDR3 bases are TGCAGTGCTGCGGACGGACTAAACACCGGGGAGCTGTTTTTT. It encodes CSAADGLNTGELFF.

This clonotype turned up a few times. The chain employs TRBV5-5 and TRBJ2-6; D may be TRBD1 (5 bases). The CDR3 is 18 amino acids. Germline values: CDR1 SGHKS, CDR2 YYEKEE (reference sequence). Trimming shortened V by 4 bases and J by 0 bases, and 17 bases separated the two germline ends. This CDR3 is CASSRSLIGDSGANVLTF. The DNA of the CDR3 is TGTGCCAGCAGCCGTAGCCTGATAGGGGACTCTGGGGCCAACGTCCTGACTTTC.